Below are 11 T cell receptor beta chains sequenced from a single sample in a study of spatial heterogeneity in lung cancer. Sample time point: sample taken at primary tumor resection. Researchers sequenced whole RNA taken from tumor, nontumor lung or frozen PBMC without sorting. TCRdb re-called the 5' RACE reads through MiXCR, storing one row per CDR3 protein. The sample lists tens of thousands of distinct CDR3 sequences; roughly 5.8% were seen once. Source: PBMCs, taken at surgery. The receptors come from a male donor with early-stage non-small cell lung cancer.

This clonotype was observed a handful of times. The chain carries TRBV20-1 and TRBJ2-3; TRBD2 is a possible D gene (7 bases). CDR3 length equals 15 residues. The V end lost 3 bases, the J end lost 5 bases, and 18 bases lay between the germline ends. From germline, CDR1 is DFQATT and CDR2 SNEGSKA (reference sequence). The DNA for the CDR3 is TGCAGTGCTAGTGGTAGGGGGGGCGCGAGAGATACGCAGTATTTT. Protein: CSASGRGGARDTQYF.

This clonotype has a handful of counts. The CDR3 DNA reads as TGTGCCAGCAGTTACTCGACTATAAGGCGAAGAGCACCGGAGTACTTC. Its protein is CASSYSTIRRRAPEYF. The V and J genes are TRBV6-2 or TRBV6-3 and TRBJ2-5, with D tentatively TRBD2 (5 bases). Trimming took off 0 bases at V and 12 bases at J, with 23 bases between the two ends. This CDR3 spans 16 amino acids. CDR1 is MNHEY and CDR2 is SVGEGT in the germline V gene.

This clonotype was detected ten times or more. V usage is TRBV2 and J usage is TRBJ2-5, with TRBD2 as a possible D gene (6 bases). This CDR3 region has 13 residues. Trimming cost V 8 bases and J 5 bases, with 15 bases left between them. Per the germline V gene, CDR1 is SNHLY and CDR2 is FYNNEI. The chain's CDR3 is CASLTAGKETQYF. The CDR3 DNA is TGTGCCAGCTTGACGGCGGGGAAGGAGACCCAGTACTTC.

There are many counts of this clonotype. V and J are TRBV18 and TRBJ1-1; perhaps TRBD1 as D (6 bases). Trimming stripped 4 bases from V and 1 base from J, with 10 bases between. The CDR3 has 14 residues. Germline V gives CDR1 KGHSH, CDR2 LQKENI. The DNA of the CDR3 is TGTGCCAGCTCACGGGACACGACGAACACTGAAGCTTTCTTT. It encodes CASSRDTTNTEAFF.

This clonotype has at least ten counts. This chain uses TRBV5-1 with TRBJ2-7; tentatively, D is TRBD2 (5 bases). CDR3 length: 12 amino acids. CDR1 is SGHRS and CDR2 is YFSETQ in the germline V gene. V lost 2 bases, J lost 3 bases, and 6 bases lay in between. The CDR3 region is CASSFGDYEQYF. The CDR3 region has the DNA TGCGCCAGCAGCTTCGGGGACTACGAGCAGTACTTC.

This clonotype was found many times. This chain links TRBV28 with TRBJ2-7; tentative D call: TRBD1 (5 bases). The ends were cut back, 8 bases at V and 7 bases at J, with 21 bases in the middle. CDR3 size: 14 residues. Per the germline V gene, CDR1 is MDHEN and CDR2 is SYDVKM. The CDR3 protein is CASETRTFSREQYF. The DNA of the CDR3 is TGTGCCAGCGAAACTCGGACATTTTCTAGAGAGCAGTACTTC.

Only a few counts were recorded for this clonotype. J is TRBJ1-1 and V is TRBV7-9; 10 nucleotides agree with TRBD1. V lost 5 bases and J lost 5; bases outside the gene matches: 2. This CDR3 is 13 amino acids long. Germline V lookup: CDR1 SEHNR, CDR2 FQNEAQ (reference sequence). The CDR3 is CASSEGQGTEAFF. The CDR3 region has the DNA TGTGCCAGCAGCGAGGGACAGGGGACTGAAGCTTTCTTT.

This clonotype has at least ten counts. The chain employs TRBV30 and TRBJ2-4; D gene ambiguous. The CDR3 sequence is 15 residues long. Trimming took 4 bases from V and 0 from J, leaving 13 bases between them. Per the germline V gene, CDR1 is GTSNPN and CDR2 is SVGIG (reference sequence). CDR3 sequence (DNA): TGTGCCTGGACCCTGGGCACTTTAGCCAAAAACATTCAGTACTTC. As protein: CAWTLGTLAKNIQYF. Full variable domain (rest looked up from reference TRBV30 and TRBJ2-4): SQTIHQWPATLVQPVGSPLSLECTVEGTSNPNLYWYRQAAGRGLQLLFYSVGIGQISSEVPQNLSASRPQDRQFILSSKKLLLSDSGFYLCAWTLGTLAKNIQYFGAGTRLSVL.

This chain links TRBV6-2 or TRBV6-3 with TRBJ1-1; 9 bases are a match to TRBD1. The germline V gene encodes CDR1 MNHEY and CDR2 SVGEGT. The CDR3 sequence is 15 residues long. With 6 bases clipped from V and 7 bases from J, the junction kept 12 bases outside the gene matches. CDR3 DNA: TGTGCCAGCAGCAGCGGACAGGGGAATGGGTTTGAAGCTTTCTTT. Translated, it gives CASSSGQGNGFEAFF.

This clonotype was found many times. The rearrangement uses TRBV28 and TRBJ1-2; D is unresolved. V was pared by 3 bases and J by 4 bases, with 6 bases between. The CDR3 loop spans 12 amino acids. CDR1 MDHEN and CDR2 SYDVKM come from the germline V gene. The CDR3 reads CASSFSVYGYTF. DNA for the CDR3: TGTGCCAGCAGTTTCTCGGTCTATGGCTACACCTTC.

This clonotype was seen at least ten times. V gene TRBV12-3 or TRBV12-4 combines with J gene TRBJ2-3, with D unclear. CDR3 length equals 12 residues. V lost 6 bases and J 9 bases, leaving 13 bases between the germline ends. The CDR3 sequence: CASRPDSPTQYF. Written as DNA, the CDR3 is TGTGCCAGCAGGCCTGACTCCCCGACGCAGTATTTT.